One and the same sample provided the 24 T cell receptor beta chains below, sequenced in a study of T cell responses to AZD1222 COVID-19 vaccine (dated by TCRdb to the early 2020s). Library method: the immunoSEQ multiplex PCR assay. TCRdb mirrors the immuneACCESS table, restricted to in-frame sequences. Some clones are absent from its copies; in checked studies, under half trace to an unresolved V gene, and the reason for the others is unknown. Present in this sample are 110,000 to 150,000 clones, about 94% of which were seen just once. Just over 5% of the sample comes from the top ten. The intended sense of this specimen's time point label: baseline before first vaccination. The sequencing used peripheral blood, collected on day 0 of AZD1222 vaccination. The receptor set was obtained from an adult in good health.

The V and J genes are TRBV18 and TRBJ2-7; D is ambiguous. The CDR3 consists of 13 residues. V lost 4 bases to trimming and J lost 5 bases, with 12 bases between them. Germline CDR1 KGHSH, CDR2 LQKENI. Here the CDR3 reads CASSLNPANEQYF. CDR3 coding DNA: TGTGCCAGCTCACTCAACCCCGCAAACGAGCAGTACTTC.

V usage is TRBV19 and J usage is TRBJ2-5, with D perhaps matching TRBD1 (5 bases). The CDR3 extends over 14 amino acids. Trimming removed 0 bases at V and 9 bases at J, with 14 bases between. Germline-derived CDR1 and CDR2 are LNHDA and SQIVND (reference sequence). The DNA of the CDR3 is TGTGCCAGTAGTATAGACAGGGCGACCCAGGCCCAGTACTTC. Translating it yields CASSIDRATQAQYF.

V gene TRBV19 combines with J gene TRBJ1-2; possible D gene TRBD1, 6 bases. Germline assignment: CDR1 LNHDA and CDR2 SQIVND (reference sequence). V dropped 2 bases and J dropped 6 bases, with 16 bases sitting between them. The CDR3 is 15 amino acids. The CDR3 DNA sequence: TGTGCCAGTAGTATACGAAACCGTGGGGGCCATGGCTACACCTTC. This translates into CASSIRNRGGHGYTF.

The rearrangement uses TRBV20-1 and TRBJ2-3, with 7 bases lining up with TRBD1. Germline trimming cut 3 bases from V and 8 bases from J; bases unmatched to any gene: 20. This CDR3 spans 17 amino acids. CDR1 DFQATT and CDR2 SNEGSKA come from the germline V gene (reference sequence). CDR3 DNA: TGCAGTGCTAGTTTATACAGGGGCTCCGCCAAGGAAGGTACGCAGTATTTT. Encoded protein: CSASLYRGSAKEGTQYF.

The CDR3 reads CASSASPWTSGYEQYF. The CDR3, as DNA: TGTGCCAGCAGCGCCAGCCCTTGGACTAGCGGCTACGAGCAGTACTTC. The chain carries TRBV9 and TRBJ2-7; 10 bases line up with TRBD2. CDR3 length equals 16 residues. Germline CDR1 SGDLS, CDR2 YYNGEE. V shed 3 bases, J shed 3 bases, and the junction held 9 bases outside the gene matches.

The CDR3 sequence: CASSVAQGNTIYF. DNA of the CDR3: TGTGCCAGCAGCGTAGCCCAGGGGAACACCATATATTTT. The chain is built from TRBV9 and TRBJ1-3; possibly TRBD1 for D (6 bases). There are 13 residues in the CDR3. Germline V gene lookup returns CDR1 SGDLS and CDR2 YYNGEE. Trimming took 0 bases from V and 7 from J, leaving 8 bases between them.

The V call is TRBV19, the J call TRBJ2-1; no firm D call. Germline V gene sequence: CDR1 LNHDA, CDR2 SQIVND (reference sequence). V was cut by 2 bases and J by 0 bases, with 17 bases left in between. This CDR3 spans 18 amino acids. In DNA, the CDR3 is TGTGCCAGTAGTATATGGTTAGGGCAGGCGAGCTCCTACAATGAGCAGTTCTTC. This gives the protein CASSIWLGQASSYNEQFF.

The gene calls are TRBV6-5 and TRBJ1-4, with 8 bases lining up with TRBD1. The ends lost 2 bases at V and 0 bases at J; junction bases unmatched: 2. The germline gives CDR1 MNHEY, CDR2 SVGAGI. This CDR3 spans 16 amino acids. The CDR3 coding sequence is TGTGCCAGCAGTTACCGGACAGGGACAACTAATGAAAAACTGTTTTTT. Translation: CASSYRTGTTNEKLFF.

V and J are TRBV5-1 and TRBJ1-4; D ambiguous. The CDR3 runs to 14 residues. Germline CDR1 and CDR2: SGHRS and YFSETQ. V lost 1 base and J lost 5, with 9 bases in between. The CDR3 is CASSLTRTNEKLFF. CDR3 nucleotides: TGCGCCAGCAGCTTGACCCGAACCAATGAAAAACTGTTTTTT.

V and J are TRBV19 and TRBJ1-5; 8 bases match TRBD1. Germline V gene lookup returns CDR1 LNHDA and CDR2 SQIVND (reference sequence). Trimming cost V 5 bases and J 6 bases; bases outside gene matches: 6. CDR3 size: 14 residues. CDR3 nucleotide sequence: TGTGCCAGTAGTGCAGGGGGCCAGGGTCAGCCCCAGCATTTT. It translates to CASSAGGQGQPQHF.

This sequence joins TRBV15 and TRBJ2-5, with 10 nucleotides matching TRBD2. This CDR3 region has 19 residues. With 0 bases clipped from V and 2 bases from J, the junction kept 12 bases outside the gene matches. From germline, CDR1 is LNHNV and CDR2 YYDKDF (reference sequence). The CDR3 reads CATSRDAGTSASYQETQYF. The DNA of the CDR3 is TGTGCCACCAGCAGAGATGCTGGGACTAGCGCTAGTTATCAAGAGACCCAGTACTTC.

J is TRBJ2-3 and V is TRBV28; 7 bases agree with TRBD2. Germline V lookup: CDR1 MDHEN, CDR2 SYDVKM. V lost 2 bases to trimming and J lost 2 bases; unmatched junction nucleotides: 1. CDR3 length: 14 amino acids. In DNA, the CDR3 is TGTGCCAGCAGTTTAGCGGGGGACACAGATACGCAGTATTTT. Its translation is CASSLAGDTDTQYF.

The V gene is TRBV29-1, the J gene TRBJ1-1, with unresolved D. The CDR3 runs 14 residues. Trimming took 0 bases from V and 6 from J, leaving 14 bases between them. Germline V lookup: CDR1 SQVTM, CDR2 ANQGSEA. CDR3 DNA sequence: TGCAGCGTTGAAGATGAGGCCGGGGAGGCTGAAGCTTTCTTT. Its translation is CSVEDEAGEAEAFF.

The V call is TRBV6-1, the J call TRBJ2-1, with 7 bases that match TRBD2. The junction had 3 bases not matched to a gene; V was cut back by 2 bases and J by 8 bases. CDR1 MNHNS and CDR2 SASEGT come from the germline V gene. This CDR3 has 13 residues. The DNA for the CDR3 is TGTGCCAGCAGTGAATCGGGGGGTTATGAGCAGTTCTTC. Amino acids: CASSESGGYEQFF.

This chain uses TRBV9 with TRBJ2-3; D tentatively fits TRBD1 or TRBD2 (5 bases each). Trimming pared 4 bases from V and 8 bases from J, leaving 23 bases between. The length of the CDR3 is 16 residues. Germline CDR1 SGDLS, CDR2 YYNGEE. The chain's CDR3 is CASSLPPGTREGTQYF. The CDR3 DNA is TGTGCCAGCAGCCTCCCCCCCGGGACCCGCGAGGGTACGCAGTATTTT.

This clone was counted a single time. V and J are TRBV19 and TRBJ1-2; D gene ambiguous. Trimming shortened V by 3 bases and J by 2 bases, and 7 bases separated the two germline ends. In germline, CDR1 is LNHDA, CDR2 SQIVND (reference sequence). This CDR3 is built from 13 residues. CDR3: CASSIVGNYGYTF. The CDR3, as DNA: TGTGCCAGTAGTATCGTCGGGAACTATGGCTACACCTTC. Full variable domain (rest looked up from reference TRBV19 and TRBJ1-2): DGGITQSPKYLFRKEGQNVTLSCEQNLNHDAMYWYRQDPGQGLRLIYYSQIVNDFQKGDIAEGYSVSREKKESFPLTVTSAQKNPTAFYLCASSIVGNYGYTFGSGTRLTVV.

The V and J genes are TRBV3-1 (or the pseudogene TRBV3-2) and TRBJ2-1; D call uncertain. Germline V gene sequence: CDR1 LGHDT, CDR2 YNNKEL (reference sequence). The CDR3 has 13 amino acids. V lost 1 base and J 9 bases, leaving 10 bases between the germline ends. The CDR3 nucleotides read TGTGCCAGCAGCCAAGTGGAGATACGTGAGCAGTTCTTC. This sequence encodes CASSQVEIREQFF.

CDR3 DNA sequence: TGTGCCAGCAGCGCCGGGACAGGGGGACGCAACACCGGGGAGCTGTTTTTT. Its translation: CASSAGTGGRNTGELFF. This chain connects TRBV2 to TRBJ2-2; 11 nucleotides align to TRBD1. The V segment lost 6 bases and the J segment 2 bases; nucleotides outside the gene matches: 8. Germline CDR1 SNHLY, CDR2 FYNNEI. This CDR3 spans 17 amino acids.

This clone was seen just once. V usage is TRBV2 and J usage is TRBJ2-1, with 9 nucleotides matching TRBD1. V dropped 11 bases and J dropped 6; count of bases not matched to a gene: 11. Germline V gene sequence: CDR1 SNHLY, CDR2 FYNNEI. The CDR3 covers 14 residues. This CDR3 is CASTRTGEGNEQFF. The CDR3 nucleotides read TGTGCCTCCACTAGGACAGGGGAGGGCAATGAGCAGTTCTTC.

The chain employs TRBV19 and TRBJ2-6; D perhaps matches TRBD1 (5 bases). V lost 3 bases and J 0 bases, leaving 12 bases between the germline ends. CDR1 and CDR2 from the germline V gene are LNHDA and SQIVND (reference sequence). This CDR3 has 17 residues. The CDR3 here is CASSMGRGFSGANVLTF. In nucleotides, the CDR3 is TGTGCCAGTAGTATGGGAAGGGGCTTCTCTGGGGCCAACGTCCTGACTTTC.

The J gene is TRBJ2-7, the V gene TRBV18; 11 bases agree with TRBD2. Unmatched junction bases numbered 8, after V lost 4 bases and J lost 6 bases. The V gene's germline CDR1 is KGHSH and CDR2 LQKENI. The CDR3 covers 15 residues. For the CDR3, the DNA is TGTGCCAGCTCACGTGGGACTAGCGGTCCTGCCGAGCAGTACTTC. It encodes CASSRGTSGPAEQYF. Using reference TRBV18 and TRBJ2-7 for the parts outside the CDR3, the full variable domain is NAGVMQNPRHLVRRRGQEARLRCSPMKGHSHVYWYRQLPEEGLKFMVYLQKENIIDESGMPKERFSAEFPKEGPSILRIQQVVRGDSAAYFCASSRGTSGPAEQYFGPGTRLTVT.

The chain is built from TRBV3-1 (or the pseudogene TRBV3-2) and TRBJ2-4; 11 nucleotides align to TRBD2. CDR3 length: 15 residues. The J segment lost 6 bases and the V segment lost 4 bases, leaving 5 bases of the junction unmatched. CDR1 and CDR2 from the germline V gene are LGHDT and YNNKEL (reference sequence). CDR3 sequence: CASSLISGRGNIQYF. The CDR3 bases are TGTGCCAGCAGCCTCATTAGCGGGAGGGGAAACATTCAGTACTTC.

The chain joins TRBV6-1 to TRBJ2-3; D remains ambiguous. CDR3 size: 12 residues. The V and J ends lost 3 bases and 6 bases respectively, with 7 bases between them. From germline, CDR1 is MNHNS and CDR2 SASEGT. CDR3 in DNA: TGTGCCAGCAGTGACCGACGGGATACGCAGTATTTT. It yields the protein CASSDRRDTQYF.

The CDR3: CSVGGEREYAEQFF. The CDR3 DNA reads as TGCAGCGTGGGGGGGGAGCGGGAGTACGCTGAGCAGTTCTTC. The chain carries TRBV29-1 and TRBJ2-1, with 8 bases aligning to TRBD2. Germline trimming cut 6 bases from V and 9 bases from J; bases unmatched to any gene: 13. CDR1 SQVTM and CDR2 ANQGSEA come from the germline V gene. This CDR3 is built from 14 residues.